This entry lists 16 T cell receptor beta chains sequenced from one sample in a study of graft-versus-host responses after intestinal transplantation. Sequencing was performed with immunoSEQ multiplex PCR; in TCRdb, only in-frame clones are kept and a portion is missing. The table has about 15,000 clones, roughly two fifths seen once. The plating included some 200,000 irradiated, violet-dye-labeled stimulator cells together with some 200,000 CFSE-labeled responder cells. Sequenced here: alloreactive CD8+ T cells from a mixed lymphocyte reaction culture, sampled before intestinal transplant. The subset is: CFSE-low proliferating T cells sorted from roughly 6-day pre-transplant mixed lymphocyte reaction (GvH or HvG direction). Receptors originate from a human patient who received an intestinal transplant.

This clone was detected a few times. The rearrangement joins TRBV30 to TRBJ2-7; D possibly corresponds to TRBD2 (6 bases). V was shortened by 3 bases and J by 5 bases, with 20 bases between the two germline ends. CDR3 length: 15 residues. Germline-derived CDR1 and CDR2 are GTSNPN and SVGIG (reference sequence). The CDR3: CAWSEGTFSPNEQYF. The CDR3 DNA is TGTGCCTGGAGCGAAGGGACTTTCTCCCCCAACGAGCAGTACTTC. Full variable domain (rest looked up from reference TRBV30 and TRBJ2-7): SQTIHQWPATLVQPVGSPLSLECTVEGTSNPNLYWYRQAAGRGLQLLFYSVGIGQISSEVPQNLSASRPQDRQFILSSKKLLLSDSGFYLCAWSEGTFSPNEQYFGPGTRLTVT.

Only one count was recorded for this clone. The rearrangement uses TRBV5-1 and TRBJ2-1; TRBD1 aligns across 8 bases. CDR1 is SGHRS, CDR2 YFSETQ, per germline. CDR3 length: 15 residues. J lost 8 bases, V lost 7 bases, and 14 bases had no gene match. CDR3 in amino acids: CASGHYPDRDDEQFF. The CDR3 DNA is TGCGCCAGCGGCCATTACCCGGACAGGGACGATGAGCAGTTCTTC. Full variable domain (missing parts from reference TRBV5-1 and TRBJ2-1): KAGVTQTPRYLIKTRGQQVTLSCSPISGHRSVSWYQQTPGQGLQFLFEYFSETQRNKGNFPGRFSGRQFSNSRSEMNVSTLELGDSALYLCASGHYPDRDDEQFFGPGTRLTVL.

This clone turned up a few times. V gene TRBV7-9 combines with J gene TRBJ1-1; 7 bases map to TRBD1. The CDR3 is 15 amino acids. Germline trimming cut 4 bases from V and 3 bases from J; bases unmatched to any gene: 8. Germline V gene data show CDR1 as SEHNR and CDR2 as FQNEAQ (reference sequence). Here the CDR3 reads CASSSVTGADTEAFF. The CDR3 nucleotides read TGTGCCAGCAGCTCTGTAACAGGGGCGGACACTGAAGCTTTCTTT.

This clone was found a few times. The chain links TRBV9 to TRBJ2-5; 11 bases map to TRBD2. CDR1 is SGDLS and CDR2 is YYNGEE in the germline V gene. The CDR3 sequence is 15 residues long. V shed 2 bases and J 4 bases; nucleotides not matched to a gene: 4. In DNA, the CDR3 is TGTGCCAGCAGCGTGACTAGCGGGAATTCAGAGACCCAGTACTTC. It translates to CASSVTSGNSETQYF.

The chain combines TRBV19 with TRBJ1-5; D not certain. V lost 6 bases, J lost 5 bases, and 5 bases lay in between. CDR3 length: 11 amino acids. CDR1 LNHDA and CDR2 SQIVND come from the germline V gene (reference sequence). For the CDR3, the DNA is TGTGCCAGTAGCCCAGATCAGCCCCAGCATTTT. Translated: CASSPDQPQHF.

This clone appeared a few times. This sequence joins TRBV30 and TRBJ2-5; D is perhaps TRBD2 (5 bases). The length of the CDR3 is 13 residues. Germline-derived CDR1 and CDR2 are GTSNPN and SVGIG (reference sequence). Between the trimmed V and J ends, which lost 4 bases and 5 bases, there was a span of 14 bases. The DNA for the CDR3 is TGTGCCTGGAATACCGGGAATGGGGAGACCCAGTACTTC. This translates into CAWNTGNGETQYF.

By share of the sample, this clone is medium-sized (0.01 to 0.1%). The chain combines TRBV4-1 with TRBJ1-1, with D perhaps matching TRBD1 (6 bases). The CDR3 length is 13 residues. Trimming left V 5 bases short and J 7 bases short, with 14 bases between. Per germline, CDR1 MGHRA and CDR2 YSYEKL. The CDR3 DNA sequence: TGCGCCAGCAGCTCTCCGATGACAGGTGAAGCTTTCTTT. Protein sequence: CASSSPMTGEAFF.

As for this clone: The identical CDR3 is also encoded by other nucleotide sequences in the sample. The CDR3 loop is CASSWGLAGAYEQYF. CDR3 sequence (DNA): TGTGCCAGTAGTTGGGGTCTAGCGGGGGCCTACGAGCAGTACTTC. The chain is built from TRBV19 and TRBJ2-7, with 10 bases identical to TRBD2. V shed 5 bases and J 2 bases; nucleotides not matched to a gene: 6. The CDR3 totals 15 residues. Germline lookup yields CDR1 LNHDA and CDR2 SQIVND (reference sequence).

This chain uses TRBV15 with TRBJ1-1, with D tentatively TRBD1 (6 bases). CDR1 is LNHNV and CDR2 is YYDKDF in the germline V gene (reference sequence). V was pared by 5 bases and J by 3 bases, with 13 bases between. The CDR3 consists of 14 residues. In DNA, the CDR3 is TGTGCCACCAGCTCCGTCTGGACAGACACTGAAGCTTTCTTT. It translates to CATSSVWTDTEAFF.

The table lists this clone with a few counts. This chain connects TRBV7-9 to TRBJ2-7; weak D call: TRBD2 (5 bases). Germline CDR1 is SEHNR and CDR2 is FQNEAQ (reference sequence). The CDR3 has 13 residues. V lost 1 base, J lost 2 bases, and 6 bases lay in between. The DNA for the CDR3 is TGTGCCAGCAGCTTAGTGGGAGCCTACGAGCAGTACTTC. Amino acids: CASSLVGAYEQYF.

This clone was counted only a few times. The gene calls are TRBV4-3 and TRBJ1-2; D possibly corresponds to TRBD1 (6 bases). CDR1 and CDR2 (germline): LGHNA, YSLEER. V dropped 3 bases and J dropped 6 bases, with 14 bases sitting between them. The CDR3 is 14 amino acids. For the CDR3, the DNA is TGCGCCAGCAGCCAGATAGGGGGAAGTAATGGCTACACCTTC. This sequence encodes CASSQIGGSNGYTF.

V is TRBV6-6 and J is TRBJ2-1; 8 nucleotides align to TRBD2. The CDR3 spans 15 residues. V was pared by 5 bases and J by 4 bases, with 7 bases of the junction left unmatched. Germline CDR1 MNHNY, CDR2 SVGAGI (reference sequence). The chain's CDR3 is CASSQLAALYNEQFF. The CDR3 bases are TGTGCCAGCAGTCAACTAGCGGCTTTGTACAATGAGCAGTTCTTC.

The chain combines TRBV30 with TRBJ2-3, with TRBD2 identical over 11 bases. The V gene's germline CDR1 is GTSNPN and CDR2 SVGIG (reference sequence). CDR3 length: 15 residues. Trimming at V came to 0 bases and at J to 5 bases, leaving 4 bases not matched to a gene. The CDR3 bases are TGTGCCTGGAGTGTTAGCGGGGGGGCCCTAGATACGCAGTATTTT. Translated, it gives CAWSVSGGALDTQYF. Full variable domain (missing parts from reference TRBV30 and TRBJ2-3): SQTIHQWPATLVQPVGSPLSLECTVEGTSNPNLYWYRQAAGRGLQLLFYSVGIGQISSEVPQNLSASRPQDRQFILSSKKLLLSDSGFYLCAWSVSGGALDTQYFGPGTRLTVL.

For the CDR3, the DNA is TGTGCCAGCAGTTCCGGGGTGGGGGAGCAGTACTTC. Amino acid sequence: CASSSGVGEQYF. The J gene is TRBJ2-7, the V gene TRBV27, with a weak D call TRBD2 (5 bases). CDR1 MNHEY and CDR2 SMNVEV come from the germline V gene (reference sequence). The CDR3 covers 12 residues. Trimming pared 4 bases from V and 7 bases from J, leaving 11 bases between.

The genes are TRBV6-5 and TRBJ2-7, with D possibly TRBD2 on 5 matching bases. The CDR3 runs to 15 residues. V was trimmed by 7 bases and J by 3 bases, leaving 19 bases between them. Germline lookup yields CDR1 MNHEY and CDR2 SVGAGI. CDR3 DNA sequence: TGTGCCAGCACCTACTTGGACTGGGAAAGCTACGAGCAGTACTTC. It translates to CASTYLDWESYEQYF.

There are a few counts of this clone. The V gene is TRBV9, the J gene TRBJ2-5; weak D call: TRBD2 (5 bases). The CDR3 spans 15 residues. Germline V gene lookup returns CDR1 SGDLS and CDR2 YYNGEE. Trimming removed 0 bases at V and 4 bases at J, with 13 bases between. The CDR3 reads CASSVEPGRGETQYF. The CDR3 bases are TGTGCCAGCAGCGTAGAACCTGGTCGGGGAGAGACCCAGTACTTC.